Listed here is a single T cell receptor (beta chain). Its antigen is unknown. The sample belongs to a study of cytomegalovirus exposure and HLA in healthy donors. Study information: For the 300 to 450 genotyped donors, approximately 82% fell within the Caucasian-associated ancestry cluster. Study-level results: Most subjects' HLA-A and HLA-B alleles were reportedly predicted from TCR beta sequences. It emerged from a later analysis that several of the most significant clusters appeared to be linked to common viral pathogens. A cluster of highly shared sequence variants was likely a sequencing artifact.

With 60 Vbeta and 13 Jbeta primers, the PCR was carried out. Sequencing used immunoSEQ multiplex PCR; TCRdb keeps in-frame clones, though not all of them. The sample includes 60,000 to 80,000 clones, 60% to 65% of them seen just once. Trimming took off 3 bases at V and 4 bases at J, with 7 bases between the two ends. Germline V gives CDR1 DFQATT, CDR2 SNEGSKA (reference sequence). The CDR3 loop spans 11 amino acids. The rearrangement uses TRBV20-1 and TRBJ2-7; D may be TRBD1 (5 bases). What was sequenced was PBMCs. The sequence was obtained from a man younger than 45 in good health and CMV-seronegative. CDR3 in DNA: TGCAGTGCTAGCGGACAATACGAGCAGTACTTC. Translating gives CSASGQYEQYF.